These 13 T cell receptor beta chains were all obtained from the same sample, sequenced in a study of shared clonotypes between healthy human individuals. Assay: immunoSEQ multiplex PCR; the TCRdb copy retains only in-frame clones and omits some. Here the sample spans about 1 million clones, 60% to 80% being singletons. Sequenced sample: memory CD4+ T cells sorted from blood. Subset given: CD45RA-negative fraction. These receptors were collected from a man aged 18 to 30 in good health.

This clone was counted only a few times. The rearrangement uses TRBV2 and TRBJ2-7; perhaps TRBD2 as D (6 bases). Deletions cut 4 bases from V and 1 base from J, with 8 bases between. This CDR3 spans 13 amino acids. The germline V gene has CDR1 SNHLY and CDR2 FYNNEI. The CDR3 bases are TGTGCCAGCAGTGGCGGGACGTCCTACGAGCAGTACTTC. Translated: CASSGGTSYEQYF.

This chain joins TRBV15 and TRBJ1-6; D may be TRBD1 (5 bases). The ends were cut back, 3 bases at V and 4 bases at J, with 13 bases in the middle. Germline CDR1 and CDR2: LNHNV and YYDKDF (reference sequence). This CDR3 region has 16 residues. The DNA for the CDR3 is TGTGCCACCAGCAGTCGTGATGGGGGATATAATTCACCCCTCCACTTT. Its translation is CATSSRDGGYNSPLHF.

This clone was detected a few times. V gene TRBV6-1 combines with J gene TRBJ2-7, with 7 bases identical to TRBD2. The CDR3 totals 13 residues. Germline CDR1 is MNHNS and CDR2 is SASEGT. Trimming cost V 7 bases and J 2 bases; bases outside gene matches: 5. CDR3 coding DNA: TGTGCCAGCAAGAGCGGGAACCCCTACGAGCAGTACTTC. Its protein product is CASKSGNPYEQYF.

This sequence joins TRBV12-5 and TRBJ2-5, with 8 bases fitting TRBD1. The CDR3 spans 14 residues. CDR1 is LGHNT, CDR2 FRNRAP, per germline. V lost 5 bases, J lost 4 bases, and 6 bases stayed unmatched. This chain's CDR3 is CASGIGQGGETQYF. CDR3 nucleotides: TGTGCTAGTGGTATCGGACAGGGTGGAGAGACCCAGTACTTC.

The DNA of the CDR3 is TGTGCCAGCAGCCAAGGGCGGAGTTTAGACGAGCAGTACTTC. Translating gives CASSQGRSLDEQYF. The rearrangement links TRBV4-2 to TRBJ2-7; D call uncertain. CDR1 is LGHNA and CDR2 is YNFKEQ in the germline V gene. The CDR3 totals 14 residues. V shed 1 base and J shed 5 bases, with 12 bases lying between them.

J is TRBJ1-2 and V is TRBV6-5; D is unclear. CDR1 and CDR2 (germline): MNHEY, SVGAGI. This CDR3 spans 13 amino acids. The V end was cut by 8 bases, the J end by 0 bases, with 10 bases between. This chain's CDR3 is CASGLTSNYGYTF. CDR3 bases: TGTGCCAGCGGCCTGACTTCTAACTATGGCTACACCTTC.

This chain links TRBV15 with TRBJ1-4; D unclear. Germline V gene data show CDR1 as LNHNV and CDR2 as YYDKDF (reference sequence). V dropped 0 bases and J dropped 4 bases, with 9 bases sitting between them. CDR3 length equals 15 residues. CDR3 sequence (DNA): TGTGCCACCAGCAGAGATAAACGTAGTAATGAAAAACTGTTTTTT. It yields the protein CATSRDKRSNEKLFF.

The chain is built from TRBV10-1 and TRBJ2-3, with TRBD2 identical over 8 bases. This CDR3 has 15 residues. The V gene end was trimmed by 6 bases and the J gene end by 4 bases; junction bases not matched to a gene: 9. In germline, CDR1 is WNHNN, CDR2 SYGVQD (reference sequence). The CDR3 nucleotides read TGCGCCAGCAGCCAAGAGGGACTAGGTGCAGATACGCAGTATTTT. This translates into CASSQEGLGADTQYF.

The V call is TRBV7-3, the J call TRBJ2-5; the D call may be TRBD1 or TRBD2 (7 bases each). CDR1 is SGHTA, CDR2 FQGTGA, per germline. V was shortened by 5 bases and J by 1 base, with 11 bases between the two germline ends. The CDR3 runs 14 residues. The CDR3 DNA is TGTGCCAGCAGCCAGGGGGGGAGCCAAGAGACCCAGTACTTC. This translates into CASSQGGSQETQYF.

The genes are TRBV4-2 and TRBJ2-5, with D uncertain. The germline gives CDR1 LGHNA, CDR2 YNFKEQ. V was pared by 1 base and J by 2 bases, with 8 bases between. The CDR3 is 14 residues long. CDR3 loop: CASSQGTVQETQYF. CDR3 in DNA: TGTGCCAGCAGCCAAGGGACCGTACAAGAGACCCAGTACTTC.

This chain links TRBV6-6 with TRBJ2-7, with 7 bases lining up with TRBD1. The length of the CDR3 is 15 residues. After removal of 4 bases from V and 0 bases from J, the junction contained 6 bases not matched to a gene. Germline assignment: CDR1 MNHNY and CDR2 SVGAGI (reference sequence). CDR3: CASSSGQVLSYEQYF. CDR3 in DNA: TGTGCCAGCAGTTCTGGACAGGTCCTCTCCTACGAGCAGTACTTC.

This clone was counted at least ten times. This chain connects TRBV6-1 to TRBJ2-5; tentatively, D is TRBD2 (5 bases). The CDR3 sequence is 16 residues long. CDR1 is MNHNS, CDR2 SASEGT, per germline. The V gene lost 3 bases and the J gene lost 4 bases, with 18 bases spanning the gap. The CDR3 reads CASSENPGITGETQYF. For the CDR3, the DNA is TGTGCCAGCAGTGAGAATCCGGGAATAACGGGAGAGACCCAGTACTTC.

The chain carries TRBV7-2 and TRBJ2-3; D may be TRBD1 (5 bases). CDR3 length: 14 amino acids. The germline V gene has CDR1 SGHTA and CDR2 FQGNSA. The V and J ends lost 6 bases and 0 bases respectively, with 10 bases between them. The chain's CDR3 is CASRDRTSTDTQYF. Written as DNA, the CDR3 is TGTGCCAGCAGAGATCGGACAAGCACAGATACGCAGTATTTT.